One T cell receptor beta chain is described in this entry. These data come from a study of cytomegalovirus exposure and HLA in healthy donors. The PCR made use of 60 Vbeta and 13 Jbeta primers. The protocol was immunoSEQ multiplex PCR, while the TCRdb copy is restricted to in-frame clones and leaves out a portion. The sample has more than 150,000 clones; about 80% are singletons. The CDR3 totals 12 residues. Unmatched junction bases numbered 1, after V lost 3 bases and J lost 6 bases. Per germline, CDR1 KGHSH and CDR2 LQKENI. The source of this sequence is a man aged 50 or older in good health and CMV-seropositive. This sequence joins TRBV18 and TRBJ2-7; 8 positions match TRBD1. The specimen was PBMCs. The CDR3 here is CASSPDRAEQYF. CDR3 coding DNA: TGTGCCAGCTCACCGGACAGGGCCGAGCAGTACTTC.